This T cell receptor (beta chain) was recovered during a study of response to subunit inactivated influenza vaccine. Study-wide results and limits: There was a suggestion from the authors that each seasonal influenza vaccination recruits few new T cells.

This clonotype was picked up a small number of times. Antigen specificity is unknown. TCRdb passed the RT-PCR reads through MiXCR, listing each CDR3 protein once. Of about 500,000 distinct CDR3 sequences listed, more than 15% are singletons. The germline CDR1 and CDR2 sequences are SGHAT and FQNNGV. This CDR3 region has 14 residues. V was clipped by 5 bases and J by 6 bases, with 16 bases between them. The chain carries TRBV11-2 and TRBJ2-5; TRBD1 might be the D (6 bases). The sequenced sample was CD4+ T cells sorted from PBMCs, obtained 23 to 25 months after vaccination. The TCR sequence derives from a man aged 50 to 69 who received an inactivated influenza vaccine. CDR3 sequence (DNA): TGTGCCAGCAGCGCGCCCGGGACATCTCAGACCCAGTACTTC. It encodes CASSAPGTSQTQYF.